The 27 T cell receptor gamma chains listed next were all sequenced from one sample in a study of fetal and pediatric gammadelta thymocytes (dated by TCRdb to between 2021 and 2024). For sequencing, an Illumina MiSeq was employed. TCRdb called clones from the public reads with CATT, and repeated DNA sequences were later combined into one row. A total of 150 to 160 gamma-chain clones appear in this sample, 9.3% of them only once. The ten largest clones represent less than 75% of the sample. Input material: non-Vgamma9Vdelta2 gamma-delta T cells from the thymus. The cell subset or site label corresponds to: CD3+gammadeltaTCR+ thymocytes not co-expressing Vgamma9 and Vdelta2. The receptor set was obtained from a child who underwent cardiac surgery and was recorded as healthy.

A few counts support this clone. Translating this DNA gives a protein that differs at residue 4 from the TCRdb one, which belongs to a much larger clone; a read error is likely, and the protein shown is this translation. This sequence joins TRGV10 and TRGJP1. TRGV10 is an open reading frame whose function is uncertain. The J segment lost 4 bases and the V segment lost 10 bases, leaving 7 bases of the junction unmatched. This CDR3 comprises 13 residues. The CDR3 DNA follows: TGTGCTGCGTTGGCCCGCACTGGTTGGTTCAAGATATTT. Translated, it gives CAALARTGWFKIF.

This clone showed up just a few times. TCRdb assigns this DNA the protein of a much larger clone, which departs from its translation at residue 7; this likely reflects a read error, and the protein shown comes from translating the DNA. The gene calls are TRGV9 and TRGJ1 or TRGJ2. V gave up 0 bases and J gave up 3 bases; unmatched junction bases: 8. Looked up from germline, CDR1 is GITISATS and CDR2 is ISYDGTV (reference sequence). This CDR3 comprises 15 residues. CDR3 amino acids: CALWEVLRAYYKKLF. CDR3 DNA: TGTGCCTTGTGGGAGGTGCTTAGGGCTTATTATAAGAAACTCTTT.

About this clone itself: A far more abundant clone sits one base away, making this likely a read error. The rearrangement uses TRGV9 and TRGJP. This CDR3 comprises 18 residues. Per the germline V gene, CDR1 is GITISATS and CDR2 is ISYDGTV (reference sequence). Here the CDR3 DNA reads TGTGCCTTGTGGGAGCTCCAAAAGCGAGAGTTGGACAAAAAAATCAAGGTATTT. Amino acids: CALWELQKRELDKKIKVF.

This clone was detected only a few times. The protein in TCRdb stems from a much larger clone and differs at residue 3 from this DNA's translation, likely a read error; here the protein is translated from the DNA. V usage is TRGV2 and J usage is TRGJ1 or TRGJ2. Germline CDR1 is EGSNGY and CDR2 is YDSYNSKV. The CDR3 runs 14 residues. For the CDR3, the DNA is TGTGCCGCCTGGGACGGGCGTGGACATTATAAGAAACTCTTT. This sequence encodes CAAWDGRGHYKKLF.

The V and J genes are TRGV9 and TRGJP. Losses at the gene ends were 1 base for V and 7 bases for J; bases not matched to a gene: 4. The CDR3 runs 16 residues. Per the germline V gene, CDR1 is GITISATS and CDR2 is ISYDGTV (reference sequence). CDR3 loop: CALWEVGELGKKIKVF. The CDR3 nucleotides read TGTGCCTTGTGGGAGGTAGGGGAGTTGGGCAAAAAAATCAAGGTATTT.

The J gene is TRGJP1, the V gene TRGV8. The CDR3 sequence is 13 residues long. In germline, CDR1 is VENAVY, CDR2 YDSYNSRV. V shed 2 bases, J shed 3 bases, and the junction held 0 bases outside the gene matches. CDR3 sequence: CATWDTTGWFKIF. CDR3 DNA: TGTGCCACCTGGGATACCACTGGTTGGTTCAAGATATTT.

By sample share, this clone is large (0.1 to 1%). A read error is possible here, since a much larger clone lies one base away. The V and J genes are TRGV5 and TRGJP2. In germline, CDR1 is VINAFY, CDR2 YDVSNSKD. This CDR3 is 16 amino acids long. V gave up 2 bases and J gave up 1 base; unmatched junction bases: 7. CDR3: CATWDKGCSSDWIKTF. The CDR3 DNA reads TGTGCCACCTGGGACAAGGGATGTAGTAGTGATTGGATCAAGACGTTT.

This clone was seen only a few times. TCRdb's entry gives the protein of a much larger clone, which mismatches this DNA's translation at residue 6, likely from a read error; the protein reported here is translated from the DNA. This chain connects TRGV10 to TRGJ1 or TRGJ2. TRGV10 is sorted into the ORF group, with uncertain function. With V trimmed by 8 bases and J by 0 bases, 20 bases remained unmatched. The CDR3 has 18 amino acids. CDR3 bases: TGTGCTGCGTGGCGTTTACCAATCAGCTCGCCGAATTATTATAAGAAACTCTTT. This encodes CAAWRLPISSPNYYKKLF.

With regard to this clone: TCRdb's protein, taken from a much larger clone, differs from this DNA's translation at residue 11, likely owing to a read error; the protein displayed comes from the DNA. The J gene is TRGJ1 or TRGJ2, the V gene TRGV9. Looked up from germline, CDR1 is GITISATS and CDR2 is ISYDGTV (reference sequence). V lost 0 bases, J lost 12 bases, and 14 bases stayed unmatched. The CDR3 is made up of 14 amino acids. The CDR3 loop is CALWEVGKAGMKLF. In DNA, the CDR3 is TGTGCCTTGTGGGAGGTGGGTAAGGCGGGGATGAAACTCTTT.

This clone occurred a few times. TCRdb's protein, taken from a much larger clone, differs from this DNA's translation at residue 3, likely owing to a read error; the protein displayed comes from the DNA. The chain has TRGV2 and TRGJ1 or TRGJ2. In germline, CDR1 is EGSNGY, CDR2 YDSYNSKV. CDR3 size: 14 residues. CDR3 in amino acids: CAAWDGKNYYKKLF. The CDR3 nucleotides read TGTGCCGCCTGGGACGGAAAGAATTATTATAAGAAACTCTTT.

This clone was picked up a small number of times. TCRdb lists the protein of a much larger clone for this DNA, which differs at residue 3, so this is likely a read error; the protein given here is translated from the DNA itself. This rearrangement joins TRGV8 to TRGJ1 or TRGJ2. The germline gives CDR1 VENAVY, CDR2 YDSYNSRV. The CDR3 is 13 amino acids. CDR3 in DNA: TGTGCCATCTGGGATAGGCCCCTAACTAAGAAACTCTTT. Translating gives CAIWDRPLTKKLF.

The rearrangement uses TRGV9 and TRGJP. CDR1 is GITISATS, CDR2 ISYDGTV, per germline (reference sequence). CDR3 length: 16 amino acids. J lost 5 bases, V lost 0 bases, and 1 base had no gene match. The CDR3 is CALWEVKELGKKIKVF. The DNA for the CDR3 is TGTGCCTTGTGGGAGGTGAAAGAGTTGGGCAAAAAAATCAAGGTATTT.

In the case of this clone: The mismatch at residue 5 between this DNA's translation and the TCRdb protein of a much larger clone likely reflects a read error; the protein shown is translated from the DNA. V usage is TRGV9 and J usage is TRGJP. Trimming took 5 bases from V and 6 from J; bases not matched to a gene: 13. This CDR3 comprises 18 residues. The germline V gene encodes CDR1 GITISATS and CDR2 ISYDGTV (reference sequence). The CDR3 sequence: CALWGLQKRELGKKIKVF. DNA for the CDR3: TGTGCCTTGTGGGGGCTCCAAAAGCGAGAGTTGGGCAAAAAAATCAAGGTATTT.

This clone occurred a few times. A far larger clone is just one base off, so this is likely a read error. Different DNA sequences within this sample yield the same CDR3. The gene calls are TRGV2 and TRGJ1 or TRGJ2. This CDR3 is built from 14 residues. From germline, CDR1 is EGSNGY and CDR2 YDSYNSKV. Germline trimming cut 0 bases from V and 7 bases from J; bases unmatched to any gene: 9. The CDR3 is CATWDGRGHYKKLF. The CDR3 bases are TGTGCCACCTGGGACGGGCGTGGACACTATAAGAAACTCTTT.

Details on this clone: Only one base separates this from a far larger clonotype, so it likely reflects a read error. This sample includes further DNA sequences coding for the same CDR3. The rearrangement uses TRGV10 and TRGJP1. Being an ORF, TRGV10 has a function that is uncertain. The CDR3 is 13 residues long. J was trimmed by 4 bases and V by 12 bases; bases with no gene match: 9. Written as DNA, the CDR3 is TGTGCTGCATGGGCCCGCACTGGTTGGTTCAAGATATTT. Amino acids: CAAWARTGWFKIF.

This clone has just a few counts. The mismatch at residue 11 between this DNA's translation and the TCRdb protein of a much larger clone likely reflects a read error; the protein shown is translated from the DNA. V is TRGV9 and J is TRGJ1 or TRGJ2. The CDR3 runs to 15 residues. From germline, CDR1 is GITISATS and CDR2 ISYDGTV (reference sequence). The CDR3 DNA follows: TGTGCCTTGTGGGAGGTGCATAGGGCTTATTGTAAGAAACTCTTT. It codes for CALWEVHRAYCKKLF.

This clone was detected a few times. This DNA's translation differs at residue 2 from TCRdb's protein, which comes from a much larger clone; a read error is likely, and the protein shown is translated from the DNA. The V and J genes are TRGV10 and TRGJP1. TRGV10 is known as an ORF, though its function is uncertain. The length of the CDR3 is 13 residues. The DNA for the CDR3 is TGTACTGCGTGGGCCCGCACTGGTTGGTTCAAGATATTT. It specifies CTAWARTGWFKIF.

Only a few counts were recorded for this clone. TCRdb's protein, taken from a much larger clone, differs from this DNA's translation at residue 12, likely owing to a read error; the protein displayed comes from the DNA. This chain connects TRGV10 to TRGJP1. TRGV10 is annotated as an ORF whose role is uncertain. This CDR3 region has 14 residues. CDR3 region: CAAWDYTTGWFEIF. In nucleotides, the CDR3 is TGTGCTGCGTGGGATTATACCACTGGTTGGTTCGAGATATTT.

In this sample, this clone is medium-sized. A much larger clone differs by one base, so this may be a read error. This chain links TRGV8 with TRGJ1 or TRGJ2. With 2 bases clipped from V and 7 bases from J, the junction kept 23 bases outside the gene matches. The CDR3 sequence is 18 residues long. CDR1 is VENAVY and CDR2 is YDSYNSRV in the germline V gene. CDR3 residues: CATWDKRSFFDSRYKKLF. The CDR3 DNA follows: TGTGCCACCTGGGATAAGCGGAGTTTTTTTGATTCCCGGTATAAGAAACTCTTT.

Of note for this clone: The protein recorded in TCRdb matches a much larger clone and deviates from this DNA's translation at residue 4, suggesting a read error; the protein here is obtained by translating the DNA. V is TRGV10 and J is TRGJ1 or TRGJ2. TRGV10 is annotated as an ORF whose role is uncertain. The CDR3 has 18 amino acids. Losses at the gene ends were 11 bases for V and 0 bases for J; bases not matched to a gene: 23. The DNA for the CDR3 is TGTGCTGCGCGGCGTTTCCCAATCAGCTCGCCGAATTATTATAAGAAACTCTTT. Protein: CAARRFPISSPNYYKKLF.

This clone occurred a few times. The mismatch at residue 6 between this DNA's translation and the TCRdb protein of a much larger clone likely reflects a read error; the protein shown is translated from the DNA. The chain employs TRGV3 and TRGJP2. The length of the CDR3 is 16 residues. Per the germline V gene, CDR1 is VTNTFY and CDR2 is YDVSTARD (reference sequence). Germline trimming cut 3 bases from V and 1 base from J; bases unmatched to any gene: 8. The CDR3 DNA is TGTGCCACCTGGGACGGGGGATGTAGTAGTGATTGGATCAAGACGTTT. Amino acids: CATWDGGCSSDWIKTF.

This clone showed up just a few times. The likely explanation is a read error, given a far larger clone one base away. Other DNA sequences in the same sample also yield this CDR3. J is TRGJP and V is TRGV9. CDR1 and CDR2 from the germline V gene are GITISATS and ISYDGTV (reference sequence). The CDR3 is made up of 18 amino acids. The CDR3 DNA reads as TGTGCCCTGTGGGAGCTCCAAAAGCGAGAGTTGGGCAAAAAAATCAAGGTATTT. Encoded protein: CALWELQKRELGKKIKVF.

By share, this clone counts as hyperexpanded. Other DNA sequences in this sample translate to the same CDR3. The V and J genes are TRGV10 and TRGJ1 or TRGJ2. TRGV10 has ORF status, its function being uncertain. The CDR3 covers 18 residues. After removal of 8 bases from V and 0 bases from J, the junction contained 20 bases not matched to a gene. The CDR3 here is CAAWRFPISSPNYYKKLF. The CDR3 nucleotides are TGTGCTGCGTGGCGTTTCCCAATCAGCTCGCCGAATTATTATAAGAAACTCTTT.

About this clone: This DNA's translation differs at residue 7 from TCRdb's protein, which comes from a much larger clone; a read error is likely, and the protein shown is translated from the DNA. The chain combines TRGV9 with TRGJ1 or TRGJ2. The trim removed 0 bases at V and 0 bases at J, leaving 2 bases unmatched. Germline loops: CDR1 GITISATS, CDR2 ISYDGTV (reference sequence). This CDR3 has 14 residues. As DNA, the CDR3 is TGTGCCTTGTGGGAGGTGGCGAATTATTATAAGAAACTCTTT. Translation gives CALWEVANYYKKLF.

About this clone: The protein given by TCRdb reflects a much larger clone and differs at residue 7 from this DNA's translation, likely from a read error; the protein shown is the DNA's translation. The chain couples TRGV10 to TRGJ1 or TRGJ2. TRGV10 is an open reading frame whose function is uncertain. Trimming removed 8 bases from V and 0 bases from J; junction bases left unmatched: 20. The CDR3 contains 18 residues. CDR3: CAAWRFQISSPNYYKKLF. CDR3 DNA sequence: TGTGCTGCGTGGCGTTTCCAAATCAGCTCGCCGAATTATTATAAGAAACTCTTT.

This clone was seen a few times. Since a far larger clone is one base different, this is likely a read error. Other DNA sequences in the sample encode the same CDR3. The rearrangement joins TRGV10 to TRGJP1. TRGV10 is given ORF status, its function remaining uncertain. CDR3 length: 13 amino acids. CDR3 sequence (DNA): TGTGCTGCGTGGGCCCGCACTGGCTGGTTCAAGATATTT. Translated, it gives CAAWARTGWFKIF.

Note on this clone: TCRdb's entry gives the protein of a much larger clone, which mismatches this DNA's translation at residue 12, likely from a read error; the protein reported here is translated from the DNA. The rearrangement joins TRGV3 to TRGJP2. CDR1 and CDR2 from the germline V gene are VTNTFY and YDVSTARD (reference sequence). The CDR3 covers 16 residues. The CDR3 is CATWDRGCSSDRIKTF. The CDR3 DNA sequence: TGTGCCACCTGGGACAGGGGATGTAGTAGTGATCGGATCAAGACGTTT.